This record concerns one TCR beta chain sequence. The target antigen is unknown. Other DNA sequences in the sample encode the same CDR3. These data belong to a study of CD4 T cells in relation to SARS-CoV-2 and coronaviruses. Looking at the study overall: Crossreactive spike epitopes shared across donors were mapped to their HLA restriction. General study results and limits: Culture-expanded clones reflect memory recall rather than primary priming during culture.

CD4+ T cells from unexposed donors were obtained before the COVID-19 pandemic (2011-2018). The repertoire was sequenced with immunoSEQ multiplex PCR; TCRdb's copy has only in-frame clones and lacks some. The data contain 50,000 to 70,000 clones, over 70% of them singletons. Material for sequencing was memory CD4+ T cells from PBMCs. The clonotype originates from a human donor in good health.

CDR3 coding DNA: TGCGCCAGCAGCTTGGCAGGGCGTCCGGAGACCCAGTACTTC. Translation: CASSLAGRPETQYF. The chain employs TRBV5-1 and TRBJ2-5; D may be TRBD1 (5 bases). Germline V gene data show CDR1 as SGHRS and CDR2 as YFSETQ. The CDR3 sequence is 14 residues long. The germline V and J ends were trimmed by 0 bases and 5 bases, with 11 bases remaining between them.